The 21 T cell receptor beta chains given below trace back to one sample, sequenced in a study of T cells after posttransplantation cyclophosphamide. The table came from immunoSEQ multiplex PCR; TCRdb's copy has only in-frame clones and leaves some out. Of a few thousand clones in the sample, almost 75% are singletons; the top ten hold around half. A marrow graft followed busulfan-fludarabine conditioning, with cyclophosphamide on days +3 and +4. Sample: CD8+ T cells sorted from PBMCs, taken roughly 220 days after a stem cell transplant with posttransplant cyclophosphamide. The origin of the receptors is a male patient aged 30 to 39 who received an allogeneic stem cell transplant from a related donor, was CMV-positive, and had no GVHD. Some of the T cells may derive from the graft donor.

The genes are TRBV13 and TRBJ1-6, with a possible D match to TRBD1 (6 bases). CDR1 PRHDT and CDR2 FYEKMQ come from the germline V gene (reference sequence). Trimming shortened V by 4 bases and J by 8 bases, and 15 bases separated the two germline ends. The CDR3 has 15 amino acids. The CDR3 sequence is CASSSGTFKDSPLHF. The CDR3 nucleotides are TGTGCCAGCAGCTCCGGGACATTCAAGGATTCACCCCTCCACTTT.

The chain uses TRBV11-2 and TRBJ2-7; D gene unclear. This CDR3 comprises 17 residues. Germline values: CDR1 SGHAT, CDR2 FQNNGV. V was pared by 6 bases and J by 4 bases, with 25 bases between. The CDR3 here is CASSFFFKQKAAYEQYF. CDR3 DNA sequence: TGTGCCAGCAGTTTTTTTTTCAAGCAGAAGGCGGCATACGAGCAGTACTTC.

The chain joins TRBV6-6 to TRBJ2-7; possibly TRBD2 for D (6 bases). Trimming left V 5 bases short and J 3 bases short, with 11 bases between. The CDR3 consists of 13 residues. In germline, CDR1 is MNHNY, CDR2 SVGAGI (reference sequence). CDR3 sequence (DNA): TGTGCCAGCAGTCCCAAGGAGGGCTACGAGCAGTACTTC. Amino acids: CASSPKEGYEQYF.

This clone turned up a few times. A single base is all that separates this from a far larger clone, so a read error is likely. Distinct nucleotide sequences in the sample also encode this CDR3. CDR3 coding DNA: TGTGCCAGCAGCTTCAGGGACACCCCGAGCTCCTATAATTCCCCCCTCCACTTT. Translating gives CASSFRDTPSSYNSPLHF. The chain has TRBV5-6 and TRBJ1-6; weak D call: TRBD1 (6 bases). Germline V gene lookup returns CDR1 SGHDT and CDR2 YYEEEE. The CDR3 consists of 18 residues.

This clone was recorded only once. This chain uses TRBV27 with TRBJ2-7; D possibly corresponds to TRBD2 (5 bases). Germline CDR1 and CDR2: MNHEY and SMNVEV (reference sequence). The CDR3 loop spans 15 amino acids. With 8 bases removed from V and 5 bases from J, the gap between germline ends came to 22 bases. The CDR3 DNA is TGTGCCAGCGGACTTTCTCCCCATCACTACGACGAGCAGTACTTC. It encodes CASGLSPHHYDEQYF.

This chain's CDR3 is CASSVVGEGLNTEAFF. In nucleotides, the CDR3 is TGTGCCAGCAGCGTAGTAGGGGAGGGCTTGAACACTGAAGCTTTCTTT. The chain employs TRBV9 and TRBJ1-1, with D possibly being TRBD1 (5 bases). V lost 0 bases, J lost 0 bases, and 12 bases lay in between. The CDR3 runs to 16 residues. CDR1 is SGDLS, CDR2 YYNGEE, per germline. Full variable domain (remainder filled in from reference TRBV9 and TRBJ1-1): DSGVTQTPKHLITATGQRVTLRCSPRSGDLSVYWYQQSLDQGLQFLIQYYNGEERAKGNILERFSAQQFPDLHSELNLSSLELGDSALYFCASSVVGEGLNTEAFFGQGTRLTVV.

The chain employs TRBV15 and TRBJ2-5, with a weak D call TRBD1 (6 bases). Between the trimmed V and J ends, which lost 7 bases and 4 bases, there was a span of 13 bases. Germline CDR1 is LNHNV and CDR2 is YYDKDF (reference sequence). The CDR3 loop spans 13 amino acids. In nucleotides, the CDR3 is TGTGCCACCAAGACCGGGACAACAGAGACCCAGTACTTC. Protein sequence: CATKTGTTETQYF.

The V and J genes are TRBV6-1 and TRBJ2-5, with TRBD1 matching over 8 bases. The J call may be incorrect, as the DNA end agrees better with TRBJ2-7. The CDR3 loop spans 15 amino acids. Germline CDR1 is MNHNS and CDR2 is SASEGT. CDR3 loop: CASSVGAGGVYEQYF. CDR3 DNA sequence: TGTGCCAGCAGTGTTGGGGCAGGGGGCGTCTACGAGCAGTACTTC.

The chain uses TRBV4-1 and TRBJ2-1; D possibly corresponds to TRBD2 (6 bases). Germline CDR1 is MGHRA and CDR2 is YSYEKL. Trimming left V 1 base short and J 4 bases short, with 11 bases between. CDR3 size: 15 residues. CDR3 DNA: TGCGCCAGCAGCCAAGCGGGGGTAGGTTACAATGAGCAGTTCTTC. Translation gives CASSQAGVGYNEQFF.

This clone came up once. The chain joins TRBV15 to TRBJ2-3; D may be TRBD1 (6 bases). The V end was cut by 3 bases, the J end by 0 bases, with 10 bases between. Germline V CDR1 and CDR2: LNHNV, YYDKDF (reference sequence). This CDR3 has 15 residues. The CDR3 loop reads CATSSGQTSTDTQYF. DNA for the CDR3: TGTGCCACCAGCAGTGGACAGACTAGCACAGATACGCAGTATTTT. The full variable domain, rest sourced from reference TRBV15 and TRBJ2-3, is DAMVIQNPRYQVTQFGKPVTLSCSQTLNHNVMYWYQQKSSQAPKLLFHYYDKDFNNEADTPDNFQSRRPNTSFCFLDIRSPGLGDTAMYLCATSSGQTSTDTQYFGPGTRLTVL.

The genes are TRBV6-1 and TRBJ2-1; 8 nucleotides match TRBD1. CDR1 MNHNS and CDR2 SASEGT come from the germline V gene. The CDR3 spans 16 residues. With 2 bases clipped from V and 8 bases from J, the junction kept 11 bases outside the gene matches. The CDR3 loop reads CASSERQGTSRYEQFF. The CDR3 bases are TGTGCCAGCAGTGAAAGACAGGGGACGTCCCGGTATGAGCAGTTCTTC.

The genes are TRBV5-1 and TRBJ1-1; D is undetermined. Germline loops: CDR1 SGHRS, CDR2 YFSETQ. CDR3 length equals 11 residues. Trimming removed 4 bases at V and 1 base at J, with 2 bases between. The CDR3 loop is CASSQNTEAFF. The DNA of the CDR3 is TGCGCCAGCAGCCAGAACACTGAAGCTTTCTTT.

The J gene is TRBJ2-1, the V gene TRBV27; possibly TRBD1 for D (6 bases). The CDR3 has 18 amino acids. Trimming stripped 5 bases from V and 5 bases from J, with 25 bases between. Germline V gene sequence: CDR1 MNHEY, CDR2 SMNVEV (reference sequence). This CDR3 is CASSPYFTQGNAHNEQFF. DNA for the CDR3: TGTGCCAGCAGTCCTTACTTCACACAGGGTAATGCCCACAATGAGCAGTTCTTC.

This sequence joins TRBV28 and TRBJ2-5, with 7 bases aligning to TRBD1. This CDR3 comprises 16 residues. Trimming removed 6 bases from V and 2 bases from J; junction bases left unmatched: 12. CDR1 MDHEN and CDR2 SYDVKM come from the germline V gene. The CDR3 region is CASRDGTDTLQETQYF. As DNA, the CDR3 is TGTGCCAGCAGAGACGGGACAGATACCTTACAAGAGACCCAGTACTTC.

Regarding this clone: A far larger clone differs by one base, so this is likely a read error. The chain couples TRBV7-3 to TRBJ1-6, with TRBD1 as a possible D gene (6 bases). CDR3 length equals 18 residues. Germline V gives CDR1 SGHTA, CDR2 FQGTGA. Trimming took 3 bases from V and 0 from J, leaving 15 bases between them. The CDR3 here is CASSFRDTPSSYNSPLHF. The CDR3, as DNA: TGTGCCAGCAGCTTCAGGGACACCCCGAGCTCCTATAATTCACCCCTCCACTTT. The full variable domain, in which reference TRBV7-3 and TRBJ1-6 provide the parts outside the CDR3, is GAGVSQTPSNKVTEKGKYVELRCDPISGHTALYWYRQSLGQGPEFLIYFQGTGAADDSGLPNDRFFAVRPEGSVSTLKIQRTERGDSAVYLCASSFRDTPSSYNSPLHFGNGTRLTVT.

The V call is TRBV7-9, the J call TRBJ1-1, with 7 positions matching TRBD1. Unmatched junction bases numbered 7, after V lost 5 bases and J lost 4 bases. The CDR3 spans 14 residues. Germline-derived CDR1 and CDR2 are SEHNR and FQNEAQ (reference sequence). Here the CDR3 reads CASSAYDRATEAFF. Here the CDR3 DNA reads TGTGCCAGCAGCGCCTATGACAGGGCCACTGAAGCTTTCTTT.

This clone has more than one count but fewer than ten. Other DNA sequences of this sample code for an identical CDR3. V usage is TRBV7-2 and J usage is TRBJ2-1; 9 nucleotides match TRBD2. Germline trimming cut 3 bases from V and 4 bases from J; bases unmatched to any gene: 4. The CDR3 spans 15 residues. CDR1 and CDR2 from the germline V gene are SGHTA and FQGNSA. DNA of the CDR3: TGTGCCAGCAGCTTGACTAGCGGACCATACAATGAGCAGTTCTTC. It encodes CASSLTSGPYNEQFF.

V and J are TRBV7-9 and TRBJ2-7, with TRBD2 identical over 8 bases. The V segment lost 5 bases and the J segment 8 bases; nucleotides outside the gene matches: 14. The CDR3 spans 15 residues. CDR1 is SEHNR, CDR2 FQNEAQ, per germline (reference sequence). CDR3: CASSLPLGTSQKQYF. DNA for the CDR3: TGTGCCAGCAGCCTACCTCTCGGGACTAGTCAAAAGCAGTACTTC.

The V call is TRBV7-6, the J call TRBJ2-7, with D possibly being TRBD2 (7 bases). V was trimmed by 0 bases and J by 6 bases, leaving 15 bases between them. CDR3 length: 15 amino acids. Germline assignment: CDR1 SGHVS and CDR2 FNYEAQ. CDR3 loop: CASSLAGGPLFEQYF. The CDR3 DNA follows: TGTGCCAGCAGCTTAGCGGGGGGGCCTCTATTCGAGCAGTACTTC.

V and J are TRBV27 and TRBJ1-1; no reliable D call. CDR1 is MNHEY, CDR2 SMNVEV, per germline (reference sequence). The CDR3 contains 11 residues. The germline V and J ends were trimmed by 3 bases and 7 bases, with 6 bases remaining between them. The DNA for the CDR3 is TGTGCCAGCAGTTTTTACGGTGAAGCTTTCTTT. Translated: CASSFYGEAFF.

The chain uses TRBV6-6 and TRBJ2-1, with 11 bases identical to TRBD2. Germline V lookup: CDR1 MNHNY, CDR2 SVGAGI (reference sequence). The CDR3 contains 14 residues. V shed 4 bases, J shed 8 bases, and the junction held 4 bases outside the gene matches. CDR3 nucleotide sequence: TGTGCCAGCAGTTTACTAGCGGGAGTTGATGAGCAGTTCTTC. Protein product: CASSLLAGVDEQFF.